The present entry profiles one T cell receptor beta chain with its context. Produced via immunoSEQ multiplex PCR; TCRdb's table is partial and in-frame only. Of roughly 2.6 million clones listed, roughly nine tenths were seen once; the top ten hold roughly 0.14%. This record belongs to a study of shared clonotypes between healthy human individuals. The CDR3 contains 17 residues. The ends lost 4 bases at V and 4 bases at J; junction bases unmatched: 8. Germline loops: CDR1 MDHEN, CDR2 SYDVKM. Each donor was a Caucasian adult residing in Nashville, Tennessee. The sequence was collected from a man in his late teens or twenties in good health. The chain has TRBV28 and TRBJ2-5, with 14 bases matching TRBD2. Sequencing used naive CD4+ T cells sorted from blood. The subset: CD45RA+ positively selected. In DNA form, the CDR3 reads TGTGCCAGCAGTTCGGGACTAGCGGGGGCGACGCCAGAGACCCAGTACTTC. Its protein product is CASSSGLAGATPETQYF. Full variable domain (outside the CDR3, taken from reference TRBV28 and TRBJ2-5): DVKVTQSSRYLVKRTGEKVFLECVQDMDHENMFWYRQDPGLGLRLIYFSYDVKMKEKGDIPEGYSVSREKKERFSLILESASTNQTSMYLCASSSGLAGATPETQYFGPGTRLLVL.